This TCR beta chain was retrieved from a study of early T cells in non-severe SARS-CoV-2 infection. Individually, cDNA molecules had unique molecular identifiers attached to them. TCRdb independently ran MiXCR on the 5' RACE reads; one entry per CDR3 protein. The sample carries some 30,000 distinct CDR3 sequences, about 6.1% recorded once. The germline CDR1 and CDR2 sequences are MNHNS and SASEGT. This CDR3 comprises 10 residues. Trimming cost V 4 bases and J 2 bases, with 0 bases left between them. This clonotype has ten or more counts. The clonotype comes from an adult who was a healthcare worker with PCR-confirmed SARS-CoV-2 infection or an uninfected control (not recorded which). The specimen was whole blood. The chain links TRBV6-1 to TRBJ2-7, with D unclear. The CDR3 coding sequence is TGTGCCAGCAGTGCCTACGAGCAGTACTTC. Translation gives CASSAYEQYF.